One and the same sample provided the 22 T cell receptor beta chains below, sequenced in a study of blood T cell repertoires in COVID-19. The table came from immunoSEQ multiplex PCR; TCRdb's copy has only in-frame clones and leaves some out. The data contain some 200,000 clones, about four fifths of them singletons. The sample taken for sequencing was peripheral blood. These receptors all come from a woman aged 45-60 years with active or convalescent COVID-19.

The chain couples TRBV4-1 to TRBJ1-4; tentatively, D is TRBD1 (6 bases). CDR1 is MGHRA, CDR2 YSYEKL, per germline. Trimming left V 1 base short and J 11 bases short, with 23 bases between. The CDR3 sequence is 17 residues long. DNA of the CDR3: TGCGCCAGCAGCCAAGCACCGAGGGGGGGGAGCGTGCAGAAACTGTTTTTT. Amino acids: CASSQAPRGGSVQKLFF.

V is TRBV29-1 and J is TRBJ2-3; the match to TRBD1 covers 10 bases. Trimming cost V 7 bases and J 2 bases; bases outside gene matches: 6. The CDR3 has 14 residues. CDR1 SQVTM and CDR2 ANQGSEA come from the germline V gene. CDR3 residues: CSESGTGATDTQYF. CDR3 sequence (DNA): TGCAGCGAATCCGGGACAGGGGCCACAGATACGCAGTATTTT.

This clone was recorded once. The chain employs TRBV5-1 and TRBJ2-2; TRBD1 aligns across 9 bases. J lost 0 bases, V lost 4 bases, and 10 bases had no gene match. Looked up from germline, CDR1 is SGHRS and CDR2 is YFSETQ. This CDR3 spans 18 amino acids. The CDR3 sequence: CASSQRTGANSNTGELFF. The DNA for the CDR3 is TGCGCCAGCAGCCAGAGGACAGGGGCTAACTCGAACACCGGGGAGCTGTTTTTT.

A single count supports this clone. This chain joins TRBV7-8 and TRBJ1-5; 7 positions match TRBD1. V lost 1 base to trimming and J lost 6 bases; unmatched junction nucleotides: 9. The CDR3 length is 16 residues. Germline V gene data show CDR1 as SGHVS and CDR2 as FQNEAQ. CDR3 region: CASSLGGTVRSQPQHF. CDR3 bases: TGTGCCAGCAGCTTAGGGGGGACAGTCCGGAGTCAGCCCCAGCATTTT.

Concerning this clone itself: The same CDR3 also results from other DNA sequences found in this sample. This sequence joins TRBV5-6 and TRBJ1-2; TRBD1 matches at 11 bases. With V trimmed by 3 bases and J by 2 bases, 0 bases remained unmatched. This CDR3 is built from 14 residues. Germline V CDR1 and CDR2: SGHDT, YYEEEE. The CDR3 here is CASSWDRGNYGYTF. CDR3 DNA: TGTGCCAGCAGCTGGGACAGGGGGAACTATGGCTACACCTTC.

The V call is TRBV2, the J call TRBJ2-4; D perhaps matches TRBD1 (5 bases). The CDR3 is made up of 15 amino acids. The germline V gene has CDR1 SNHLY and CDR2 FYNNEI. V was clipped by 4 bases and J by 6 bases, with 16 bases between them. As DNA, the CDR3 is TGTGCCAGCAGTGCTACAACAGGACGTGGAAACATTCAGTACTTC. Its protein product is CASSATTGRGNIQYF. The full variable domain, its missing parts supplied by reference TRBV2 and TRBJ2-4, is EPEVTQTPSHQVTQMGQEVILRCVPISNHLYFYWYRQILGQKVEFLVSFYNNEISEKSEIFDDQFSVERPDGSNFTLKIRSTKLEDSAMYFCASSATTGRGNIQYFGAGTRLSVL.

DNA for the CDR3: TGTGCCAGCTCGATCCTACTAGCGGTTGGGGAGACCCAGTACTTC. Protein sequence: CASSILLAVGETQYF. The V call is TRBV11-2, the J call TRBJ2-5; 8 bases map to TRBD2. In germline, CDR1 is SGHAT, CDR2 FQNNGV. Trimming cost V 8 bases and J 5 bases; bases outside gene matches: 13. The length of the CDR3 is 15 residues.

The gene calls are TRBV18 and TRBJ1-3, with unresolved D. The V gene's germline CDR1 is KGHSH and CDR2 LQKENI. This CDR3 region has 15 residues. V shed 1 base and J shed 1 base, with 8 bases lying between them. The CDR3 is CASSPRRESGNTIYF. CDR3 bases: TGTGCCAGCTCACCACGGAGGGAATCTGGAAACACCATATATTTT.

The gene calls are TRBV3-1 (or the pseudogene TRBV3-2) and TRBJ2-3, with D hard to call. The CDR3 contains 16 residues. Germline V gene sequence: CDR1 LGHDT, CDR2 YNNKEL (reference sequence). The V end lost 5 bases, the J end lost 5 bases, and 20 bases lay between the germline ends. CDR3 amino acids: CASSSRHSRRLDTQYF. For the CDR3, the DNA is TGTGCCAGCAGCAGTCGACACTCCCGCCGGCTAGATACGCAGTATTTT.

The DNA for the CDR3 is TGTGCCAGCAGTGACGTTTTGAACACTGAAGCTTTCTTT. Protein: CASSDVLNTEAFF. The genes are TRBV25-1 and TRBJ1-1, with D unclear. The V end lost 3 bases, the J end lost 0 bases, and 5 bases lay between the germline ends. The germline CDR1 and CDR2 sequences are MGHDK and SYGVNS. The CDR3 contains 13 residues.

This clone came up once. This sequence joins TRBV28 and TRBJ1-1; perhaps TRBD1 as D (5 bases). This CDR3 has 14 amino acids. The V and J ends lost 10 bases and 1 base respectively, with 16 bases between them. The germline CDR1 and CDR2 sequences are MDHEN and SYDVKM. The CDR3 DNA reads TGTGCCACGTGGGGGAGGGGCGGGAACACTGAAGCTTTCTTT. This translates into CATWGRGGNTEAFF. Full variable domain (rest looked up from reference TRBV28 and TRBJ1-1): DVKVTQSSRYLVKRTGEKVFLECVQDMDHENMFWYRQDPGLGLRLIYFSYDVKMKEKGDIPEGYSVSREKKERFSLILESASTNQTSMYLCATWGRGGNTEAFFGQGTRLTVV.

The chain couples TRBV5-1 to TRBJ1-2; D remains ambiguous. This CDR3 spans 13 amino acids. Looked up from germline, CDR1 is SGHRS and CDR2 is YFSETQ. V lost 4 bases to trimming and J lost 2 bases, with 9 bases between them. In DNA, the CDR3 is TGCGCCAGCAGCATTGGACTCAACTATGGCTACACCTTC. Protein product: CASSIGLNYGYTF.

The genes are TRBV5-1 and TRBJ1-2; D is ambiguous. V dropped 1 base and J dropped 6 bases, with 16 bases sitting between them. The CDR3 loop spans 15 amino acids. The germline CDR1 and CDR2 sequences are SGHRS and YFSETQ. The CDR3 sequence is CASSLLQDGTDGYTF. The DNA for the CDR3 is TGCGCCAGCAGCTTGTTACAAGACGGAACAGATGGCTACACCTTC.

The chain couples TRBV4-2 to TRBJ1-5, with no clear D. The CDR3 covers 13 residues. Germline CDR1 and CDR2: LGHNA and YNFKEQ. Trimming shortened V by 1 base and J by 6 bases, and 7 bases separated the two germline ends. The CDR3: CASSQGGGQPQHF. The CDR3 bases are TGTGCCAGCAGCCAAGGAGGAGGTCAGCCCCAGCATTTT.

The chain links TRBV28 to TRBJ1-2; TRBD1 agrees at 7 bases. This CDR3 spans 14 amino acids. Germline CDR1 reads MDHEN; CDR2 reads SYDVKM. Trimming at V came to 5 bases and at J to 5 bases, leaving 8 bases not matched to a gene. The CDR3 DNA sequence: TGTGCCAGCAGTACAGGGGTGGATACATATGGCTACACCTTC. This codes for CASSTGVDTYGYTF.

The rearrangement uses TRBV10-1 and TRBJ2-3; 11 bases align to TRBD2. J lost 3 bases, V lost 6 bases, and 5 bases had no gene match. The germline gives CDR1 WNHNN, CDR2 SYGVQD (reference sequence). The CDR3 loop spans 15 amino acids. In DNA, the CDR3 is TGCGCCAGCAGCACCGGGACTAGCGGTACAGATACGCAGTATTTT. It codes for CASSTGTSGTDTQYF.

The chain employs TRBV29-1 and TRBJ2-5, with 7 bases identical to TRBD2. Germline assignment: CDR1 SQVTM and CDR2 ANQGSEA. The CDR3 is 15 residues long. Trimming at V came to 4 bases and at J to 2 bases, leaving 10 bases not matched to a gene. The DNA of the CDR3 is TGCAGCGTTGTTTTGTTCCGGGGGGAACAAGAGACCCAGTACTTC. Translating gives CSVVLFRGEQETQYF.

The chain couples TRBV7-2 to TRBJ1-4, with 12 bases that match TRBD1. Germline lookup yields CDR1 SGHTA and CDR2 FQGNSA. The junction had 12 bases not matched to a gene; V was cut back by 2 bases and J by 8 bases. The CDR3 extends over 18 amino acids. The CDR3, as DNA: TGTGCCAGCAGCTTACCGGGACAGGGGGCCCAAAGTTTGGAAAAACTGTTTTTT. Its protein product is CASSLPGQGAQSLEKLFF.

The chain is built from TRBV5-8 and TRBJ1-6; possibly TRBD1 for D (5 bases). V was trimmed by 0 bases and J by 6 bases, leaving 7 bases between them. This CDR3 contains 14 residues. Looked up from germline, CDR1 is SGHTS and CDR2 is YDEGEE. CDR3 in DNA: TGTGCCAGCAGCTTGGGACAGCCTAATTCACCCCTCCACTTT. Encoded protein: CASSLGQPNSPLHF.

The rearrangement uses TRBV28 and TRBJ1-6; 9 bases are shared with TRBD1. The germline gives CDR1 MDHEN, CDR2 SYDVKM. V shed 7 bases and J 10 bases; nucleotides not matched to a gene: 8. The CDR3 spans 14 residues. The CDR3 nucleotides are TGTGCCAGCACCCGGACAGGGGATAGGTCACCCCTCCACTTT. Protein sequence: CASTRTGDRSPLHF.

V usage is TRBV3-1 (or the pseudogene TRBV3-2) and J usage is TRBJ1-2, with D possibly TRBD1 on 6 matching bases. CDR3 length: 14 amino acids. Germline CDR1 is LGHDT and CDR2 is YNNKEL (reference sequence). The V end was cut by 3 bases, the J end by 8 bases, with 16 bases between. CDR3 DNA: TGTGCCAGCAGCCATGGGGGCACGAGAGAAGGCTACACCTTC. Its protein product is CASSHGGTREGYTF.

This clone was detected only a few times. This chain connects TRBV27 to TRBJ1-3; 11 bases match TRBD1. CDR1 is MNHEY, CDR2 SMNVEV, per germline (reference sequence). The CDR3 is 16 residues long. The ends lost 1 base at V and 3 bases at J; junction bases unmatched: 2. The DNA for the CDR3 is TGTGCCAGCAGTTTATTCGGGACAGGGGGTGGAAACACCATATATTTT. Amino acid sequence: CASSLFGTGGGNTIYF.